This TCR beta chain came from a study of beta chain features in type 1 diabetes. What was sequenced were expressed TCRB transcripts, since all of the isolated RNA had been reverse transcribed. Sequencing was performed with immunoSEQ multiplex PCR; in TCRdb, only in-frame clones are kept and a portion is missing. In the table there are hundreds of thousands of clones, roughly 30% of which are singletons. This CDR3 has 11 residues. The germline CDR1 and CDR2 sequences are DFQATT and SNEGSKA (reference sequence). Trimming removed 2 bases from V and 4 bases from J, with 6 bases in between. This clone was counted only a few times.

This sequence originates from a young man in good health. The rearrangement uses TRBV20-1 and TRBJ2-7; D remains ambiguous. Sequenced input: naive CD4+ T cells from blood. CDR3 nucleotide sequence: TGCAGTGCTAGATTTCCTTACGAGCAGTACTTC. It specifies CSARFPYEQYF.